This is a list of T cell receptor beta chains from one sample in a study of beta chain features in type 1 diabetes. Using immunoSEQ multiplex PCR, the repertoire was profiled, and TCRdb retains in-frame clones only, with some absent. The sample lists 310,000 or so clones, 15% seen once, with less than 0.02% in the top ten. Sample: naive CD4+ T cells from blood. Source of these receptors: a man in his late teens or twenties with type 1 diabetes. The CDR3 runs from the conserved cysteine through the conserved F or W. Each record gives: J gene, clone size, V gene, D gene, CDR3 DNA, CDR3 protein. D genes are given only for firm matches. Clone size is not always given. Where it is, it says once, few, many or a class for expanded clones.

J gene: TRBJ2-5
clone size: few
V gene: TRBV2
D gene: .
CDR3 DNA: TGTGCCAGCAGTGGGGGTGGCCATCGAGACCTACTAGCACGGGGGACCCAGTACTTC
CDR3 protein: CASSGGGHRDLLARGTQYF

J gene: TRBJ2-7
clone size: few
V gene: TRBV9
D gene: TRBD1
CDR3 DNA: TGTGCCAGCAGCGTAGGCTCCCAGGGACAGTTCTACGAGCAGTACTTC
CDR3 protein: CASSVGSQGQFYEQYF

J gene: TRBJ1-2
clone size: .
V gene: TRBV2
D gene: TRBD1
CDR3 DNA: TGTGCCAGCAGTGAGAAGAGGACAGGGGACGGCTACACCTTC
CDR3 protein: CASSEKRTGDGYTF

J gene: TRBJ2-1
clone size: .
V gene: TRBV6-1
D gene: .
CDR3 DNA: TGTGCCAGCAGGTGGCTAGTTTTTGGGGAGCAGTTCTTC
CDR3 protein: CASRWLVFGEQFF

J gene: TRBJ1-5
clone size: .
V gene: TRBV11-2
D gene: .
CDR3 DNA: TGTGCCAGCAGCTTATCTGGACAGAGCAATCAGCCCCAGCATTTT
CDR3 protein: CASSLSGQSNQPQHF

J gene: TRBJ1-2
clone size: few
V gene: TRBV30
D gene: .
CDR3 DNA: TGTGCCTGGAGTAGGAGAGCCTATGGCTACACCTTC
CDR3 protein: CAWSRRAYGYTF

J gene: TRBJ2-7
clone size: few
V gene: TRBV5-1
D gene: TRBD1
CDR3 DNA: TGCGCCAGCAGCAACAACCCGGACAGGGGAGTATACGAGCAGTACTTC
CDR3 protein: CASSNNPDRGVYEQYF

J gene: TRBJ2-7
clone size: few
V gene: TRBV2
D gene: TRBD2
CDR3 DNA: TGTGCCAGCATTGAAGCGGGAGGGGGCTACGAGCAGTACTTC
CDR3 protein: CASIEAGGGYEQYF

J gene: TRBJ2-1
clone size: .
V gene: TRBV7-9
D gene: TRBD2
CDR3 DNA: TGTGCCAGCAGCAGATATAGCGGGAGGGCTTTCCATGAGCAGTTCTTC
CDR3 protein: CASSRYSGRAFHEQFF

J gene: TRBJ2-1
clone size: few
V gene: TRBV11-2
D gene: TRBD2
CDR3 DNA: TGTGCCAGCAGCTTGAGCGGGGGGACGGGTGAGCAGTTCTTC
CDR3 protein: CASSLSGGTGEQFF

J gene: TRBJ2-2
clone size: .
V gene: TRBV9
D gene: TRBD2
CDR3 DNA: TGTGCCAGCAGCGTAGCTACGGGGGGGAACACCGGGGAGCTGTTTTTT
CDR3 protein: CASSVATGGNTGELFF

J gene: TRBJ1-5
clone size: few
V gene: TRBV7-2
D gene: .
CDR3 DNA: TGTGCCAGCAGCTTAGTTGGACACCTGTCCAATCAGCCCCAGCATTTT
CDR3 protein: CASSLVGHLSNQPQHF

J gene: TRBJ1-1
clone size: once
V gene: TRBV28
D gene: .
CDR3 DNA: TGTGCCAGCAGCCCCCACGGGGTGGGCACTGAAGCTTTCTTT
CDR3 protein: CASSPHGVGTEAFF

J gene: TRBJ1-3
clone size: .
V gene: TRBV18
D gene: .
CDR3 DNA: TGTGCCAGCTGTAAGAATGCGGGAAACACCATATATTTT
CDR3 protein: CASCKNAGNTIYF

J gene: TRBJ2-1
clone size: few
V gene: TRBV18
D gene: TRBD1
CDR3 DNA: TGTGCCAGCTCTCCGGGACAGGGGGATTACAATGAGCAGTTCTTC
CDR3 protein: CASSPGQGDYNEQFF

J gene: TRBJ2-1
clone size: .
V gene: TRBV9
D gene: TRBD2
CDR3 DNA: TGTGCCAGCAGCGGCACTAGCGGAGCCTACAATGAGCAGTTCTTC
CDR3 protein: CASSGTSGAYNEQFF